This is a list of T cell receptor beta chains from one sample in a study of cytomegalovirus exposure and HLA in healthy donors. Generated by immunoSEQ multiplex PCR, the TCRdb table keeps only in-frame clones and is missing some. This table holds about 110,000 clones, 60% to 75% found once. Sequenced sample: PBMCs. Receptors originate from a man aged 35 to 55 in good health and CMV-seropositive. Both conserved end residues are part of each CDR3. The D gene is left open where the match is weak. Rows may omit the clone size; those that give it use once, few, many or a size class.

v_gene: TRBV27
d_gene: -
abundance: -
len: 16
j_gene: TRBJ1-5
CDR3aa: CASSDSRTYSNQPQHF
CDR3nt: TGTGCCAGCAGTGATAGCAGGACTTATAGCAATCAGCCCCAGCATTTT

v_gene: TRBV11-2
d_gene: -
abundance: -
len: 14
j_gene: TRBJ1-2
CDR3aa: CASVRGSMSYGYTF
CDR3nt: TGTGCTTCGGTGCGGGGGAGTATGTCCTATGGCTACACCTTC

v_gene: TRBV13
d_gene: -
abundance: -
len: 13
j_gene: TRBJ1-2
CDR3aa: CASSLVRGYGYTF
CDR3nt: TGTGCCAGCAGCTTAGTCCGGGGTTATGGCTACACCTTC

v_gene: TRBV5-1
d_gene: TRBD2
abundance: -
len: 17
j_gene: TRBJ2-1
CDR3aa: CASSLDSLAGGSNEQFF
CDR3nt: TGCGCCAGCAGCTTGGACTCTCTAGCGGGAGGCTCTAATGAGCAGTTCTTC

v_gene: TRBV10-1
d_gene: -
abundance: -
len: 14
j_gene: TRBJ1-2
CDR3aa: CASSAGTTNYGYTF
CDR3nt: TGCGCCAGCAGTGCCGGGACAACGAACTATGGCTACACCTTC

v_gene: TRBV30
d_gene: TRBD1
abundance: -
len: 14
j_gene: TRBJ1-4
CDR3aa: CAWSATGANEKLFF
CDR3nt: TGTGCCTGGAGTGCGACAGGGGCTAATGAAAAACTGTTTTTT

v_gene: TRBV25-1
d_gene: -
abundance: -
len: 16
j_gene: TRBJ2-3
CDR3aa: CASSEWRAGLGDTQYF
CDR3nt: TGTGCCAGCAGTGAATGGAGGGCGGGGCTCGGGGATACGCAGTATTTT

v_gene: TRBV7-2
d_gene: -
abundance: few
len: 14
j_gene: TRBJ2-7
CDR3aa: CASSPPWAFYEQYF
CDR3nt: TGTGCCAGCAGCCCCCCGTGGGCTTTTTACGAGCAGTACTTC

v_gene: TRBV27
d_gene: -
abundance: -
len: 15
j_gene: TRBJ1-2
CDR3aa: CASSLGVGSNYGYTF
CDR3nt: TGTGCCAGCAGTTTAGGTGTCGGTTCTAACTATGGCTACACCTTC

v_gene: TRBV6-5
d_gene: -
abundance: once
len: 15
j_gene: TRBJ2-3
CDR3aa: CASSYGGRSTDTQYF
CDR3nt: TGTGCCAGCAGTTACGGAGGCAGGAGCACAGATACGCAGTATTTT

v_gene: TRBV5-1
d_gene: -
abundance: few
len: 16
j_gene: TRBJ2-3
CDR3aa: CASSIDGSLDTDTQYF
CDR3nt: TGCGCCAGCAGCATCGACGGGAGTCTAGACACAGATACGCAGTATTTT

v_gene: TRBV6-5
d_gene: -
abundance: -
len: 15
j_gene: TRBJ1-4
CDR3aa: CASSYGGQQREKLFF
CDR3nt: TGTGCCAGCAGTTACGGCGGACAACAACGAGAAAAACTGTTTTTT

v_gene: TRBV6-6
d_gene: -
abundance: many
len: 16
j_gene: TRBJ1-3
CDR3aa: CASSWTAGLSGNTIYF
CDR3nt: TGTGCCAGCAGTTGGACAGCTGGCCTCTCTGGAAACACCATATATTTT

v_gene: TRBV6-4
d_gene: TRBD1
abundance: few
len: 17
j_gene: TRBJ2-6
CDR3aa: CASSDSTGDSGANVLTF
CDR3nt: TGTGCCAGCAGTGACTCGACAGGGGACTCTGGGGCCAACGTCCTGACTTTC

v_gene: TRBV6-1
d_gene: -
abundance: -
len: 15
j_gene: TRBJ2-7
CDR3aa: CASNLSGWEADEQYF
CDR3nt: TGTGCCAGCAACCTATCAGGGTGGGAGGCAGACGAGCAGTACTTC

v_gene: TRBV6-5
d_gene: TRBD2
abundance: -
len: 15
j_gene: TRBJ2-1
CDR3aa: CASSLAGTPYNEQFF
CDR3nt: TGTGCCAGCAGTCTAGCGGGAACCCCCTACAATGAGCAGTTCTTC

v_gene: TRBV29-1
d_gene: -
abundance: -
len: 15
j_gene: TRBJ2-7
CDR3aa: CSVEEGTLISYEQYF
CDR3nt: TGCAGCGTTGAAGAGGGGACACTCATCTCCTACGAGCAGTACTTC

v_gene: TRBV28
d_gene: TRBD1
abundance: -
len: 15
j_gene: TRBJ1-2
CDR3aa: CASLLGGTGGRGYTF
CDR3nt: TGTGCCAGCCTCTTGGGCGGGACAGGGGGCCGGGGCTACACCTTC

v_gene: TRBV7-2
d_gene: -
abundance: once
len: 13
j_gene: TRBJ1-5
CDR3aa: CASSVRRNQPQHF
CDR3nt: TGTGCCAGCAGCGTCCGGCGGAATCAGCCCCAGCATTTT

v_gene: TRBV6-1
d_gene: TRBD1
abundance: once
len: 15
j_gene: TRBJ2-7
CDR3aa: CASSESRQGAYEQYF
CDR3nt: TGTGCCAGCAGTGAATCGCGACAGGGGGCTTACGAGCAGTACTTC

v_gene: TRBV11-3
d_gene: TRBD2
abundance: -
len: 14
j_gene: TRBJ2-1
CDR3aa: CASSLGLAGNEQFF
CDR3nt: TGTGCCAGCAGCTTAGGACTAGCGGGTAATGAGCAGTTCTTC

v_gene: TRBV6-4
d_gene: -
abundance: few
len: 13
j_gene: TRBJ2-2
CDR3aa: CASSDVEGGELFF
CDR3nt: TGTGCCAGCAGTGATGTAGAGGGCGGGGAGCTGTTTTTT

v_gene: TRBV10-3
d_gene: TRBD2
abundance: many
len: 14
j_gene: TRBJ2-3
CDR3aa: CATAFLAGGDTQYF
CDR3nt: TGTGCCACCGCATTCCTAGCGGGAGGAGATACGCAGTATTTT

v_gene: TRBV2
d_gene: TRBD1
abundance: -
len: 14
j_gene: TRBJ2-1
CDR3aa: CASRFRTGTNEQFF
CDR3nt: TGTGCCAGCAGATTCCGGACAGGGACCAATGAGCAGTTCTTC

v_gene: TRBV5-4
d_gene: -
abundance: -
len: 15
j_gene: TRBJ2-3
CDR3aa: CASSLVAGSTDTQYF
CDR3nt: TGTGCCAGCAGCTTGGTGGCAGGAAGCACAGATACGCAGTATTTT

v_gene: TRBV18
d_gene: TRBD1
abundance: -
len: 14
j_gene: TRBJ2-7
CDR3aa: CASSATGGVYEQYF
CDR3nt: TGTGCCAGCTCGGCTACAGGGGGCGTCTACGAGCAGTACTTC

v_gene: TRBV25-1
d_gene: -
abundance: few
len: 13
j_gene: TRBJ1-2
CDR3aa: CASKRAGDYGYTF
CDR3nt: TGTGCCAGCAAGAGGGCAGGCGACTATGGCTACACCTTC

v_gene: TRBV10-3
d_gene: -
abundance: -
len: 13
j_gene: TRBJ1-1
CDR3aa: CAIRGSQAEEAFF
CDR3nt: TGTGCCATCAGAGGGAGTCAGGCCGAGGAAGCTTTCTTT

v_gene: TRBV5-1
d_gene: TRBD1
abundance: -
len: 16
j_gene: TRBJ1-4
CDR3aa: CASSPGQGATNEKLFF
CDR3nt: TGCGCCAGCAGCCCGGGACAGGGGGCAACTAATGAAAAACTGTTTTTT

v_gene: TRBV2
d_gene: TRBD1
abundance: -
len: 15
j_gene: TRBJ1-5
CDR3aa: CASTVDRASNQPQHF
CDR3nt: TGTGCCAGCACCGTGGACAGGGCTAGCAATCAGCCCCAGCATTTT

v_gene: TRBV5-1
d_gene: -
abundance: -
len: 14
j_gene: TRBJ2-2
CDR3aa: CASSPPPGTGELFF
CDR3nt: TGCGCCAGCAGCCCTCCTCCAGGGACCGGGGAGCTGTTTTTT

v_gene: TRBV2
d_gene: -
abundance: -
len: 11
j_gene: TRBJ2-5
CDR3aa: CASTGVETQYF
CDR3nt: TGTGCCAGCACCGGGGTGGAGACCCAGTACTTC

v_gene: TRBV30
d_gene: -
abundance: -
len: 12
j_gene: TRBJ1-4
CDR3aa: CAWSVKGEKLFF
CDR3nt: TGTGCCTGGAGTGTAAAGGGGGAAAAACTGTTTTTT

v_gene: TRBV6-6
d_gene: -
abundance: once
len: 11
j_gene: TRBJ1-1
CDR3aa: CASRQQREAFF
CDR3nt: TGTGCCAGCAGGCAACAGAGAGAAGCTTTCTTT

v_gene: TRBV19
d_gene: -
abundance: -
len: 16
j_gene: TRBJ2-5
CDR3aa: CASTNPPTGGQETQYF
CDR3nt: TGTGCCAGTACCAACCCCCCCACTGGTGGCCAAGAGACCCAGTACTTC

v_gene: TRBV28
d_gene: TRBD1
abundance: -
len: 14
j_gene: TRBJ1-5
CDR3aa: CASSTRQGSRPQHF
CDR3nt: TGTGCCAGCAGTACACGACAGGGTAGCCGGCCCCAGCATTTT

v_gene: TRBV23-1
d_gene: TRBD1
abundance: -
len: 15
j_gene: TRBJ2-1
CDR3aa: CASSDPGQGVDEQFF
CDR3nt: TGCGCCAGCAGTGACCCGGGACAGGGAGTTGATGAGCAGTTCTTC

v_gene: TRBV6-5
d_gene: TRBD1
abundance: -
len: 13
j_gene: TRBJ1-2
CDR3aa: CASSSDRAGGYTF
CDR3nt: TGTGCCAGCAGTTCGGACAGGGCTGGAGGCTACACCTTC

v_gene: TRBV27
d_gene: TRBD2
abundance: -
len: 15
j_gene: TRBJ2-7
CDR3aa: CASSLLAGEGYEQYF
CDR3nt: TGTGCCAGCAGCCTACTAGCGGGAGAAGGCTACGAGCAGTACTTC

v_gene: TRBV5-1
d_gene: -
abundance: -
len: 16
j_gene: TRBJ2-3
CDR3aa: CASSLPDRRVADTQYF
CDR3nt: TGCGCCAGCAGTCTACCGGACCGGAGGGTTGCAGATACGCAGTATTTT

v_gene: TRBV6-5
d_gene: -
abundance: -
len: 14
j_gene: TRBJ1-2
CDR3aa: CASNYGDTSYGYTF
CDR3nt: TGTGCCAGCAACTACGGGGACACCAGCTATGGCTACACCTTC

v_gene: TRBV19
d_gene: -
abundance: -
len: 16
j_gene: TRBJ1-5
CDR3aa: CASTTQSGLYLQPQHF
CDR3nt: TGTGCCAGTACAACTCAGTCTGGGCTGTATCTTCAGCCCCAGCATTTT

v_gene: TRBV2
d_gene: TRBD2
abundance: -
len: 15
j_gene: TRBJ2-5
CDR3aa: CASRYMTSGRETQYF
CDR3nt: TGTGCCAGCAGATACATGACTAGCGGGAGGGAGACCCAGTACTTC

v_gene: TRBV5-1
d_gene: -
abundance: -
len: 11
j_gene: TRBJ2-5
CDR3aa: CASSRGETQYF
CDR3nt: TGCGCCAGCTCTCGAGGGGAGACCCAGTACTTC

v_gene: TRBV5-4
d_gene: -
abundance: few
len: 13
j_gene: TRBJ1-1
CDR3aa: CASRLALQGKAFF
CDR3nt: TGTGCCAGCAGGCTTGCATTGCAGGGCAAAGCTTTCTTT

v_gene: TRBV7-2
d_gene: -
abundance: few
len: 13
j_gene: TRBJ1-5
CDR3aa: CASTTQEDQPQHF
CDR3nt: TGTGCCAGCACCACTCAGGAGGATCAGCCCCAGCATTTT

v_gene: TRBV5-1
d_gene: -
abundance: few
len: 14
j_gene: TRBJ2-7
CDR3aa: CASSLGRASYEQYF
CDR3nt: TGCGCCAGCAGCTTGGGCAGGGCGAGCTACGAGCAGTACTTC

v_gene: TRBV28
d_gene: -
abundance: -
len: 14
j_gene: TRBJ2-3
CDR3aa: CASSYPPATDTQYF
CDR3nt: TGTGCCAGCAGCTACCCGCCTGCCACAGATACGCAGTATTTT